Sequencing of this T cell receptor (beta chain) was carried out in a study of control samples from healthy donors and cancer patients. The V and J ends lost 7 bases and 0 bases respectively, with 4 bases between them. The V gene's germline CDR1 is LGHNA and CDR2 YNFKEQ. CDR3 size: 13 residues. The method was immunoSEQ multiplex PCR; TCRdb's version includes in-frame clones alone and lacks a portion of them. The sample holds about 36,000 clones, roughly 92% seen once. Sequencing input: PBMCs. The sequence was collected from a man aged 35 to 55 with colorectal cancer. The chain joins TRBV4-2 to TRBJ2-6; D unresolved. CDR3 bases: TGTGCCAGCACTTACTCTGGGGCCAACGTCCTGACTTTC. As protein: CASTYSGANVLTF.